The text below deals with one T cell receptor (beta chain). Sequencing used immunoSEQ multiplex PCR; TCRdb keeps in-frame clones, though not all of them. The sample has about 250,000 clones, about four fifths seen once; the top ten hold over 7.5%. This entry is derived from a study of blood T cell repertoires in COVID-19. CDR1 and CDR2 from the germline V gene are MNHEY and SMNVEV (reference sequence). This CDR3 is built from 14 residues. V gave up 5 bases and J gave up 4 bases, with 14 bases separating them. The receptor comes from a man older than 75 with acute or convalescent COVID-19. Sequencing was carried out using peripheral blood. The chain couples TRBV27 to TRBJ1-1; D perhaps matches TRBD1 (5 bases). The CDR3 here is CASSIRAWGTEAFF. CDR3 bases: TGTGCCAGCAGTATCAGGGCCTGGGGCACTGAAGCTTTCTTT.